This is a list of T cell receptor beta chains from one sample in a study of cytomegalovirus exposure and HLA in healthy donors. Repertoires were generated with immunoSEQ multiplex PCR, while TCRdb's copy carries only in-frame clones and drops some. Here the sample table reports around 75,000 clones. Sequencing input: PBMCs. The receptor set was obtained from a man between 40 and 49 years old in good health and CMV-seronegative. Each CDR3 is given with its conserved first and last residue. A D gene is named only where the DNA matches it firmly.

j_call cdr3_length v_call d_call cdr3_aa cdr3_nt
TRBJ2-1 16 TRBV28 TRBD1 CASRTAGTGGYNEQFF TGTGCCAGCAGGACCGCCGGGACAGGGGGTTACAATGAGCAGTTCTTC
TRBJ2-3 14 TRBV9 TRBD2 CASSSRTSGSAQYF TGTGCCAGCAGCTCACGGACTAGCGGGAGCGCGCAGTATTTT
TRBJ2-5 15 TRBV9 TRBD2 CASSVGGGALETQYF TGTGCCAGCAGCGTGGGCGGGGGGGCCCTAGAGACCCAGTACTTC
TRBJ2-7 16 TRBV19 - CASSIGVGQGPYEQYF TGTGCCAGTAGTATCGGGGTAGGGCAGGGGCCCTACGAGCAGTACTTC
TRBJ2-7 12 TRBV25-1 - CASSPGGNEQYF TGTGCCAGCAGTCCTGGGGGGAACGAGCAGTACTTC
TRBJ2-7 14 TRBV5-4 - CASSARTAGYEQYF TGTGCCAGCAGCGCCCGGACAGCCGGATACGAGCAGTACTTC
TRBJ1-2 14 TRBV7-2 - CASSLVEGDYGYTF TGTGCCAGCAGCTTAGTTGAGGGTGACTATGGCTACACCTTC
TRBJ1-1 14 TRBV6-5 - CASSYHQGNTEAFF TGTGCCAGCAGTTACCATCAGGGGAACACTGAAGCTTTCTTT
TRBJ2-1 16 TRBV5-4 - CASSLSMAFSYNEQFF TGTGCCAGCAGCTTGTCAATGGCTTTCTCCTACAATGAGCAGTTCTTC
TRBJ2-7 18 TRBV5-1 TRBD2 CASSLGDRGLAVPYEQYF TGCGCCAGCAGCTTGGGAGATAGAGGACTAGCAGTGCCCTACGAGCAGTACTTC
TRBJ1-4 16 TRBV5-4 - CASSLSGRGENEKLFF TGTGCCAGCAGCTTGTCTGGCAGGGGTGAGAATGAAAAACTGTTTTTT
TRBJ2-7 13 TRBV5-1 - CASSPSPPTEQYF TGCGCCAGCAGCCCCTCGCCCCCTACTGAGCAGTACTTC
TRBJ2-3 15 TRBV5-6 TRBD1 CASTNRGTSTDTQYF TGTGCCAGCACGAACAGGGGGACTAGCACAGATACGCAGTATTTT
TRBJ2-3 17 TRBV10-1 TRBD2 CASSESLASGGTDTQYF TGCGCCAGCAGTGAGTCGTTGGCTAGCGGGGGTACAGATACGCAGTATTTT
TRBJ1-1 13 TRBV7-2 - CASSLTANTEAFF TGTGCCAGCAGCTTGACAGCGAACACTGAAGCTTTCTTT
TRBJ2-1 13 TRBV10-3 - CAISEKTSYEQFF TGTGCCATCAGTGAGAAAACTAGCTATGAGCAGTTCTTC
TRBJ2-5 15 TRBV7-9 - CASSSRQLLQETQYF TGTGCCAGCAGCTCGAGACAGCTCCTCCAAGAGACCCAGTACTTC
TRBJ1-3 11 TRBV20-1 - CSARGLDTIYF TGCAGTGCTCGGGGTCTGGACACCATATATTTT
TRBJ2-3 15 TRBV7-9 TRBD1 CASSSQGASTDTQYF TGTGCCAGCAGCTCCCAGGGGGCAAGCACAGATACGCAGTATTTT
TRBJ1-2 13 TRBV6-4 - CASSAMEQRGYTF TGTGCCAGCAGTGCTATGGAGCAGCGTGGCTACACCTTC
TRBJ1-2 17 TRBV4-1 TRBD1 CASSQVPGQGAIYGYTF TGCGCCAGCAGCCAAGTCCCTGGACAGGGGGCAATCTATGGCTACACCTTC
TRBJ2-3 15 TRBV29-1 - CSVENTATSTDTQYF TGCAGCGTTGAAAACACAGCCACTAGCACAGATACGCAGTATTTT